The clone carrying this T cell receptor beta chain was observed a few times. The authors isolated at least 6 million PBMCs per sample. Looked up from germline, CDR1 is DFQATT and CDR2 is SNEGSKA (reference sequence). The CDR3 contains 14 residues. V was trimmed by 0 bases and J by 1 base, leaving 9 bases between them. The second PCR ran about 6 to 11 cycles with a sample-barcoded 5' primer and J-beta primers. TCRdb redid the calling of the 5' RACE reads with MiXCR, one entry per CDR3 protein. The profile shows over 600,000 distinct CDR3 sequences, about 43% of them singletons. This specimen comes from a study of blood T cells in healthy people across ages.

The sequenced material came from blood. The sequence was collected from a man at least 80 years old in good health. The rearrangement uses TRBV20-1 and TRBJ2-5; D gene ambiguous. The CDR3 sequence is CSARDPPGQETQYF. The CDR3 coding sequence is TGCAGTGCTAGAGATCCCCCAGGCCAAGAGACCCAGTACTTC.